What follows are 22 T cell receptor beta chains derived from one specimen sequenced in a study of blood T cells in healthy people across ages. A second about 6 to 12 cycle PCR used barcoded and J-beta primers. Each CDR3 protein gets one entry after TCRdb re-called the 5' RACE reads with MiXCR. The sample lists around 900,000 distinct CDR3 sequences, around 28% occurring once. The sequenced sample consisted of blood. The receptors derive from a woman at least 80 years old in good health.

This rearrangement joins TRBV7-2 to TRBJ2-3, with D perhaps TRBD1 (5 bases). Germline V gives CDR1 SGHTA, CDR2 FQGNSA. Trimming removed 2 bases at V and 0 bases at J, with 12 bases between. The CDR3 is 16 residues long. CDR3 residues: CASSLPQDTSTDTQYF. The DNA for the CDR3 is TGTGCCAGCAGCTTACCCCAGGACACTAGCACAGATACGCAGTATTTT.

In its sample, this clonotype was seen many times. The CDR3 DNA is TGTGCCAGCAGCTTTATAGCGGGGGGCCCGAATGAGCAGTTCTTC. Translating it yields CASSFIAGGPNEQFF. The rearrangement links TRBV7-9 to TRBJ2-1, with TRBD2 identical over 10 bases. Germline-derived CDR1 and CDR2 are SEHNR and FQNEAQ (reference sequence). V gave up 3 bases and J gave up 7 bases; unmatched junction bases: 6. CDR3 size: 15 residues.

The chain employs TRBV5-4 and TRBJ2-1; TRBD1 aligns across 10 bases. CDR3 length: 20 amino acids. J gave up 0 bases and V 4 bases, and 16 bases lay outside the gene matches. CDR1 and CDR2 (germline): SGHNT, YYREEE (reference sequence). DNA of the CDR3: TGTGCCAGCAGCATGGGTCCCTGGGACAGGGGATGGGGCTCCTACAATGAGCAGTTCTTC. Amino acid sequence: CASSMGPWDRGWGSYNEQFF. The full variable domain, its missing parts supplied by reference TRBV5-4 and TRBJ2-1, is ETGVTQSPTHLIKTRGQQVTLRCSSQSGHNTVSWYQQALGQGPQFIFQYYREEENGRGNFPPRFSGLQFPNYSSELNVNALELDDSALYLCASSMGPWDRGWGSYNEQFFGPGTRLTVL.

The chain has TRBV20-1 and TRBJ1-5; the D gene is possibly TRBD1 (5 bases). Germline CDR1 and CDR2: DFQATT and SNEGSKA (reference sequence). The CDR3 is 17 amino acids. Trimming shortened V by 0 bases and J by 4 bases, and 19 bases separated the two germline ends. Here the CDR3 DNA reads TGCAGTGCTAGAGACCCCGCCAGGACATCTCCAAATCAGCCCCAGCATTTT. Translated, it gives CSARDPARTSPNQPQHF.

This clonotype has at least ten counts. The V and J genes are TRBV20-1 and TRBJ2-1; the D gene is possibly TRBD2 (6 bases). This CDR3 comprises 14 residues. The germline V and J ends were trimmed by 5 bases and 3 bases, with 14 bases remaining between them. Germline loops: CDR1 DFQATT, CDR2 SNEGSKA (reference sequence). DNA of the CDR3: TGCAGTGCTCCCGGGACTTCTTTCTACAATGAGCAGTTCTTC. Encoded protein: CSAPGTSFYNEQFF.

This clonotype was observed a handful of times. At one end the junction does not follow the germline gene, possibly because of a read error. This chain joins TRBV12-3 or TRBV12-4 and TRBJ2-3, with 10 bases matching TRBD2. CDR3 length: 14 residues. The CDR3 region is CASITSGTADAQYF. The CDR3 region has the DNA TGTGCCAGCATCACTAGCGGGACCGCAGATGCGCAGTATTTT.

In this sample, this clonotype turned up many times. The chain employs TRBV11-2 and TRBJ2-3, with 11 positions matching TRBD2. J gave up 2 bases and V 5 bases, and 3 bases lay outside the gene matches. CDR3 size: 15 residues. Germline-derived CDR1 and CDR2 are SGHAT and FQNNGV. The CDR3: CASSRLAGTTDTQYF. The CDR3 DNA reads TGTGCCAGCAGCCGACTAGCGGGGACCACAGATACGCAGTATTTT. Based on the CDR3 plus reference TRBV11-2 and TRBJ2-3, the full variable domain is EAGVAQSPRYKIIEKRQSVAFWCNPISGHATLYWYQQILGQGPKLLIQFQNNGVVDDSQLPKDRFSAERLKGVDSTLKIQPAKLEDSAVYLCASSRLAGTTDTQYFGPGTRLTVL.

The table lists this clonotype with many counts. The V gene is TRBV7-2, the J gene TRBJ2-3; 10 bases match TRBD2. CDR1 is SGHTA and CDR2 is FQGNSA in the germline V gene. V was clipped by 5 bases and J by 0 bases; unmatched bases: 5. The CDR3 runs to 16 residues. The CDR3 is CASSKLAGSSTDTQYF. The CDR3 coding sequence is TGTGCCAGCAGCAAACTAGCGGGATCTAGCACAGATACGCAGTATTTT.

This clonotype was counted ten times or more. The V gene is TRBV6-2 or TRBV6-3, the J gene TRBJ2-4; 9 bases map to TRBD2. The ends lost 3 bases at V and 7 bases at J; junction bases unmatched: 7. Germline CDR1 is MNHEY and CDR2 is SVGEGT. This CDR3 region has 15 residues. This chain's CDR3 is CASSYPGLAMNIQYF. In nucleotides, the CDR3 is TGTGCCAGCAGTTATCCGGGACTAGCTATGAACATTCAGTACTTC.

The rearrangement links TRBV7-2 to TRBJ2-5, with TRBD1 identical over 9 bases. This CDR3 is 16 amino acids long. Trimming at V came to 5 bases and at J to 2 bases, leaving 9 bases not matched to a gene. Germline CDR1 and CDR2: SGHTA and FQGNSA. The CDR3 bases are TGTGCCAGCAGCGAGCGAGGGACAGGGTTACAAGAGACCCAGTACTTC. Its translation is CASSERGTGLQETQYF.

Remarks on this clonotype: A read error may explain this, as a much larger clone is one base away. V gene TRBV6-1 combines with J gene TRBJ2-3; TRBD2 agrees at 10 bases. CDR3 length: 16 residues. The germline gives CDR1 MNHNS, CDR2 SASEGT. CDR3 loop: CASNIQAGGPTDAQYF. DNA of the CDR3: TGTGCCAGCAATATCCAAGCGGGGGGGCCAACAGATGCGCAGTATTTT.

This clonotype has ten or more counts. The chain links TRBV12-3 or TRBV12-4 to TRBJ1-2; D unresolved. The CDR3 sequence is 14 residues long. The V gene lost 5 bases and the J gene lost 5 bases, with 15 bases spanning the gap. CDR3 nucleotides: TGTGCCAGCAGTCCTGGGTCCACAAGATATGGCTACACCTTC. It specifies CASSPGSTRYGYTF.

In regard to this clonotype: An end of the junction does not agree with germline; a read error may underlie this. This chain uses TRBV18 with TRBJ2-6, with D possibly being TRBD1 or TRBD2 (7 bases each). Per germline, CDR1 KGHSH and CDR2 LQKENI. The CDR3 totals 19 residues. In nucleotides, the CDR3 is TGTGCCAGCTCACACAGCGGGACAGCACTAAGCTCTGGGGCCAACGTCCCGACTTTC. The encoded protein is CASSHSGTALSSGANVPTF.

Regarding this clonotype: With a much larger clone just one base away, this may be a read error. The chain carries TRBV27 and TRBJ1-5; no firm D call. Germline CDR1 MNHEY, CDR2 SMNVEV (reference sequence). The CDR3 has 17 residues. Deletions cut 5 bases from V and 4 bases from J, with 21 bases between. The CDR3: CASSPIRWTDWNQPQHF. The CDR3 nucleotides read TGTGCCAGCAGTCCCATAAGGTGGACGGACTGGAATCAGCCCCAGCATTTT.

Remarks on this clonotype: Being one base from a much bigger clone, this may be a read error. This chain joins TRBV7-2 and TRBJ2-7, with D uncertain. Germline CDR1 SGHTA, CDR2 FQGNSA. The CDR3 contains 12 residues. CDR3 nucleotides: TGTGCCGGCAGCTTTGGCGCGTTCGAGCAGTACTTC. Its translation: CAGSFGAFEQYF.

The CDR3 region has the DNA TGTGCCACCAGCAGAGGGGAGGGGGGACTAGCGGGGCCCCAGGAGACCCAGTACTTC. Protein product: CATSRGEGGLAGPQETQYF. The chain carries TRBV15 and TRBJ2-7, with 13 bases identical to TRBD2. The J call may be in error: the DNA end matches TRBJ2-5 better. Germline CDR1 reads LNHNV; CDR2 reads YYDKDF (reference sequence). The CDR3 has 19 residues.

J is TRBJ2-3 and V is TRBV7-2; D might be TRBD2 (6 bases). With 1 base removed from V and 6 bases from J, the gap between germline ends came to 11 bases. Germline CDR1 is SGHTA and CDR2 is FQGNSA. The CDR3 is made up of 14 amino acids. The chain's CDR3 is CASSLDGGVDTQYF. The CDR3 DNA is TGTGCCAGCAGCTTAGACGGGGGAGTGGATACGCAGTATTTT.

This clonotype was detected only a few times. CDR3: CASSLGVGTSSPLHF. CDR3 DNA sequence: TGTGCCAGCAGCTTAGGAGTAGGGACTAGTTCACCCCTCCACTTT. V is TRBV7-2 and J is TRBJ1-6, with D perhaps matching TRBD1 (5 bases). This CDR3 spans 15 amino acids. V shed 1 base and J shed 9 bases, with 13 bases lying between them. Germline V CDR1 and CDR2: SGHTA, FQGNSA.

This rearrangement joins TRBV4-2 to TRBJ1-1, with unresolved D. The CDR3 runs to 16 residues. V lost 0 bases to trimming and J lost 0 bases, with 11 bases between them. Looked up from germline, CDR1 is LGHNA and CDR2 is YNFKEQ. This chain's CDR3 is CASSQEAQRMNTEAFF. The CDR3 nucleotides are TGTGCCAGCAGCCAAGAGGCACAAAGAATGAACACTGAAGCTTTCTTT.

This clonotype was recorded a few times. The chain joins TRBV5-1 to TRBJ2-3; TRBD2 matches at 8 bases. The CDR3 has 15 amino acids. The V gene's germline CDR1 is SGHRS and CDR2 YFSETQ. V lost 5 bases and J lost 5; bases outside the gene matches: 10. This chain's CDR3 is CASSRGGRAGDTQYF. The CDR3 coding sequence is TGCGCCAGCAGTCGGGGGGGTCGGGCAGGAGATACGCAGTATTTT.

This clonotype was recorded at least ten times. The rearrangement joins TRBV30 to TRBJ2-1; D might be TRBD2 (5 bases). The V gene's germline CDR1 is GTSNPN and CDR2 SVGIG (reference sequence). The CDR3 runs 13 residues. The V end lost 4 bases, the J end lost 3 bases, and 10 bases lay between the germline ends. The CDR3 DNA is TGTGCCTGGATCGCGGGCAGCTACAATGAGCAGTTCTTC. Translation gives CAWIAGSYNEQFF. Complete variable domain (other parts from reference TRBV30 and TRBJ2-1): SQTIHQWPATLVQPVGSPLSLECTVEGTSNPNLYWYRQAAGRGLQLLFYSVGIGQISSEVPQNLSASRPQDRQFILSSKKLLLSDSGFYLCAWIAGSYNEQFFGPGTRLTVL.

The J gene is TRBJ2-3, the V gene TRBV7-2; 12 bases map to TRBD2. The CDR3 spans 15 residues. Germline V lookup: CDR1 SGHTA, CDR2 FQGNSA. V lost 4 bases, J lost 2 bases, and 1 base stayed unmatched. CDR3 loop: CASSSSGRDTDTQYF. The CDR3 bases are TGTGCCAGCAGCTCTAGCGGGAGGGACACAGATACGCAGTATTTT.